This section outlines one TCR beta chain sequence together with its context. The data belong to a study of cytomegalovirus exposure and HLA in healthy donors. It was with 60 Vbeta and 13 Jbeta primers that the PCR ran. Some clones are missing from TCRdb's copy, which holds only in-frame ones; the method was immunoSEQ multiplex PCR. This sample yields 250,000 to 350,000 clones, of which about nine tenths are seen a single time; 3% to 4% belongs to the top ten. The V gene end was trimmed by 1 base and the J gene end by 8 bases; junction bases not matched to a gene: 7. The length of the CDR3 is 16 residues. From germline, CDR1 is SNHLY and CDR2 FYNNEI.

Sequenced material: PBMCs. The origin of this receptor is a middle-aged man in good health and CMV-seropositive. V gene TRBV2 combines with J gene TRBJ1-6; 8 bases agree with TRBD1. The CDR3 DNA is TGTGCCAGCAGTGAAGGGTGGGAGACAGGGGATTCACCCCTCCACTTT. Encoded protein: CASSEGWETGDSPLHF.